A single count supports the clone carrying this TCR beta chain. The data were taken from a study of technical replicates of blood from a few donors. Clones were read by immunoSEQ multiplex PCR, and TCRdb kept only the in-frame ones, dropping some. This repertoire shows 50,000 to 70,000 clones, 90% to 95% found once; its top ten account for less than 4.5%. This TCR derives from a human donor in good health. Some clones in this sample may be carry-over from other donors' samples. Sample: PBMCs.

The CDR3: CASQTVVNTEAFF. The CDR3 nucleotides read TGTGCCAGCCAGACAGTAGTGAACACTGAAGCTTTCTTT. This rearrangement joins TRBV2 to TRBJ1-1; possibly TRBD1 for D (5 bases). Deletions cut 8 bases from V and 0 bases from J, with 10 bases between. Germline V lookup: CDR1 SNHLY, CDR2 FYNNEI. This CDR3 is built from 13 residues.